This is a list of T cell receptor beta chains from one sample in a study of cytomegalovirus exposure and HLA in healthy donors. Only in-frame clones appear in the TCRdb table, and some are missing; sequencing was by immunoSEQ multiplex PCR. The sample consists of approximately 150,000 clones, around 68% of them appearing once. The specimen was PBMCs. These receptors came from a man aged 30 to 45 in good health and CMV-seropositive. The CDR3 runs from the conserved cysteine through the conserved F or W. The D gene is left open where the match is weak. Only some rows state a clone size, as once, few, many or a class for expanded clones.

V	size	D	J	CDR3	DNA
TRBV30	.	.	TRBJ1-2	CAWSLTVNGYTF	TGTGCCTGGAGTCTTACAGTAAATGGCTACACCTTC
TRBV30	once	.	TRBJ2-1	CAWTGTSGGEQFF	TGTGCCTGGACTGGGACGTCCGGGGGTGAGCAGTTCTTC
TRBV7-4	.	TRBD2	TRBJ2-7	CASSLVNGTSGTIVYEQYF	TGTGCCAGCAGCTTAGTGAATGGGACTAGCGGGACTATCGTCTACGAGCAGTACTTC
TRBV6-1	.	TRBD1	TRBJ1-2	CASSPAGTGNYGYTF	TGTGCCAGCAGTCCAGCCGGGACAGGGAACTATGGCTACACCTTC
TRBV9	.	.	TRBJ2-7	CASSPTVIPSGEQYF	TGTGCCAGCAGCCCCACCGTAATTCCTTCAGGCGAGCAGTACTTC
TRBV7-6	.	TRBD1	TRBJ2-7	CASSLDPGTGSEQYF	TGTGCCAGCAGCTTAGATCCCGGGACAGGCTCCGAGCAGTACTTC
TRBV30	few	.	TRBJ2-1	CAWTKGANADSEQFF	TGTGCCTGGACCAAAGGGGCAAACGCGGATAGTGAGCAGTTCTTC
TRBV7-6	.	.	TRBJ1-4	CASSLVPRPDEKLFF	TGTGCCAGCAGCTTAGTCCCCAGGCCCGATGAAAAACTGTTTTTT
TRBV11-3	once	TRBD2	TRBJ2-7	CASTIAGTLSYEQYF	TGTGCCAGCACCATAGCGGGGACCCTCTCCTACGAGCAGTACTTC
TRBV11-2	.	TRBD1	TRBJ2-1	CASSFGQGKLFF	TGTGCCAGCAGCTTCGGACAGGGTAAACTGTTCTTC
TRBV29-1	.	TRBD1	TRBJ1-2	CSVLPETGAFYGYTF	TGCAGCGTCCTCCCCGAGACAGGGGCTTTCTATGGCTACACCTTC
TRBV6-1	.	.	TRBJ1-2	CASSEGNGNYYGYTF	TGTGCCAGCAGCGAAGGAAACGGGAATTACTATGGCTACACCTTC
TRBV4-1	.	.	TRBJ2-7	CASSHFRDTPYEQYF	TGCGCCAGCAGCCACTTTCGGGACACCCCCTACGAGCAGTACTTC
TRBV4-1	few	TRBD1	TRBJ2-1	CASSQPPGQGLTEQFF	TGCGCCAGCAGCCAACCCCCGGGACAGGGACTAACTGAGCAGTTCTTC
TRBV21-1	.	.	TRBJ2-2	CASRTDRGQWSTGELFF	TGTGCCAGCAGGACGGACAGGGGGCAATGGAGCACCGGGGAGCTGTTTTTT
TRBV2	.	.	TRBJ2-7	CATGNVGGYEQYF	TGTGCCACAGGGAATGTAGGGGGCTACGAGCAGTACTTC
TRBV6-5	.	.	TRBJ1-2	CASRFSSRDNGYTF	TGTGCCAGCCGCTTTTCTTCCCGGGACAATGGCTACACCTTC
TRBV7-2	.	.	TRBJ2-1	CASNLQGSGRNEQFF	TGTGCCAGCAACCTCCAGGGGTCAGGGCGGAATGAGCAGTTCTTC
TRBV27	.	.	TRBJ2-1	CASRSQTRVDEQFF	TGTGCCAGCAGATCCCAGACTAGGGTGGATGAGCAGTTCTTC
TRBV7-2	once	TRBD2	TRBJ2-7	CASSLVAGATPYEQYF	TGTGCCAGCAGCTTAGTAGCGGGAGCGACTCCCTACGAGCAGTACTTC
TRBV30	.	TRBD1	TRBJ2-6	CAWNRDRGRSGANVLTF	TGTGCCTGGAACCGGGACAGGGGGCGCTCTGGGGCCAACGTCCTGACTTTC
TRBV7-8	.	TRBD2	TRBJ2-2	CASSIQGLAGGVTGELFF	TGTGCCAGCAGCATCCAAGGACTAGCGGGAGGCGTCACCGGGGAGCTGTTTTTT
TRBV20-1	.	.	TRBJ2-7	CSASGVNEQYF	TGCAGTGCTTCCGGGGTAAACGAGCAGTACTTC
TRBV6-5	.	.	TRBJ1-2	CASSYGSAGGYTF	TGTGCCAGCAGTTACGGGTCAGCGGGTGGCTACACCTTC
TRBV7-6	.	TRBD2	TRBJ2-5	CASSLTGLADQETQYF	TGTGCCAGCAGCTTAACTGGTCTAGCGGATCAAGAGACCCAGTACTTC
TRBV9	.	.	TRBJ1-2	CASSVDGRTQNYGYTF	TGTGCCAGCAGCGTAGACGGGAGGACGCAGAACTATGGCTACACCTTC
TRBV28	.	.	TRBJ1-2	CASSLGAFGSYGYTF	TGTGCCAGCAGTTTAGGGGCCTTCGGAAGCTATGGCTACACCTTC
TRBV7-9	few	.	TRBJ1-5	CASSLVDQPQHF	TGTGCCAGCAGCTTAGTCGATCAGCCCCAGCATTTT
TRBV5-6	.	.	TRBJ1-6	CASSLTFTGSGGSPLHF	TGTGCCAGCAGCTTGACTTTCACAGGGTCGGGAGGGTCACCCCTCCACTTT
TRBV9	.	.	TRBJ1-2	CASSRDSDPTNYGYTF	TGTGCCAGCAGCCGCGACAGCGACCCGACTAACTATGGCTACACCTTC
TRBV5-5	.	TRBD2	TRBJ2-1	CASSLGGGTGGLF	TGTGCCAGCAGCTTGGGGGGGGGAACGGGAGGTCTCTTC
TRBV6-5	.	TRBD1	TRBJ1-1	CASSGQLQGGTEAFF	TGTGCCAGCAGTGGTCAATTACAGGGGGGCACTGAAGCTTTCTTT
TRBV27	.	TRBD1	TRBJ1-1	CASSLHGQGGSAFF	TGTGCCAGCAGTTTGCATGGACAGGGAGGGTCCGCTTTCTTT
TRBV19	.	.	TRBJ2-3	CASSVGSTWDTQYF	TGTGCCAGTAGTGTCGGGAGTACCTGGGATACGCAGTATTTT
TRBV30	.	TRBD2	TRBJ2-7	CAWSHGLAGSEQYF	TGTGCCTGGAGCCACGGACTAGCGGGATCCGAGCAGTACTTC
TRBV10-3	.	.	TRBJ2-7	CAISAGLVEQYF	TGTGCCATCAGTGCAGGGTTGGTAGAGCAGTACTTC
TRBV29-1	.	.	TRBJ1-1	CSATLNTEAFF	TGCAGCGCGACACTGAACACTGAAGCTTTCTTT